This T cell receptor (beta chain) was recovered during a study of response to subunit inactivated influenza vaccine. Each CDR3 protein gets one entry after TCRdb re-called the RT-PCR reads with MiXCR. The table shows about 530,000 distinct CDR3 sequences, with 12% occurring only once. The germline gives CDR1 SEHNR, CDR2 FQNEAQ (reference sequence). This CDR3 region has 15 residues. Trimming cost V 2 bases and J 6 bases; bases outside gene matches: 5. This clonotype was seen more than once but under ten times. Antigen unknown. General observations from the study: Few additional T cells are recruited per seasonal influenza vaccination, authors suggested.

The clonotype comes from a man aged 50 or older who received an inactivated influenza vaccine. The chain uses TRBV7-9 and TRBJ2-4, with 9 bases that match TRBD2. The input for sequencing was PBMCs from blood, taken on the day of vaccination. CDR3 amino acids: CASSLSTGLANIQYF. The CDR3 DNA sequence: TGTGCCAGCAGCTTAAGTACGGGACTAGCAAACATTCAGTACTTC.